This T cell receptor beta chain was captured in a study of T cells in Graves' hyperthyroidism and ophthalmopathy. Findings and limits, study-wide: Median prediction lead before ophthalmopathy onset was about 6.3 months with the model. Blood held most thyroid clonotypes expanded above 0.001 frequency.

Active moderate-to-severe ophthalmopathy, Clinical Activity Score at least 3, NOSPECS at least 4, under 3 months' duration. For the diagnoses, clinical symptoms, serum thyroxine and TRAb, thyroid ultrasound and orbital computed tomography were used. The source material, RNA transcripts, was used to amplify TCR beta CDR3 regions. TCR CDR3 regions were first amplified by RT-PCR with HTBI primers. TCRdb re-called the multiplex PCR reads through MiXCR, storing one row per CDR3 protein. Of 350,000 to 450,000 distinct CDR3 sequences listed, over 11% are singletons. This clonotype was seen a few times. Its specificity is not known. The sample consisted of blood. The clonotype comes from a man aged 50-59 years with Graves' ophthalmopathy.

CDR3 in DNA: TGTGCCAGCAGCTTACTAGGGACAGGGTTTGAAAAACTGTTTTTT. Translated, it gives CASSLLGTGFEKLFF. This chain uses TRBV11-2 with TRBJ1-4; 9 bases are shared with TRBD1. The V and J ends lost 2 bases and 7 bases, in that order; junction bases with no gene match: 5. There are 15 residues in the CDR3. CDR1 is SGHAT, CDR2 FQNNGV, per germline. Variable domain in full (rest from reference TRBV11-2 and TRBJ1-4): EAGVAQSPRYKIIEKRQSVAFWCNPISGHATLYWYQQILGQGPKLLIQFQNNGVVDDSQLPKDRFSAERLKGVDSTLKIQPAKLEDSAVYLCASSLLGTGFEKLFFGSGTQLSVL.